These 15 T cell receptor beta chains came from one sample sequenced in a study of regulatory and conventional T cells in RAG deficiency (dated by TCRdb to about 2017). Before genomic DNA extraction, conventional CD4+ T cells were purified from blood as CD25-low CD127-high cells. The receptor library was made with the immunoSEQ multiplex PCR assay. In its TCRdb copy, this immuneACCESS table keeps in-frame sequences only and misses some clones. Where compared with another copy, unresolved V genes explain less than half of these, and the others have no known cause. Recorded for this sample are around 29,000 clones; about 95% of them occurred a single time. Around 0.2% of the sample is held by the ten biggest clonotypes. The data also belong to a second study, concerning regulatory T cells. Per that second paper: For the multiplex PCR, 52 forward TRBV primers and 13 reverse TRBJ primers were used, and amplification bias was corrected with both assay-based and computational methods.

The sample consisted of CD25- CD4+ T cells sorted from blood. These receptors were taken from a human donor in good health.

This rearrangement joins TRBV14 to TRBJ2-4; 8 nucleotides align to TRBD2. Germline V gene sequence: CDR1 SGHDN, CDR2 FVKESK. Unmatched junction bases numbered 13, after V lost 3 bases and J lost 0 bases. The CDR3 is 19 amino acids. CDR3 DNA: TGTGCCAGCAGCCACTCGGGGGGGGACCCCTTGATAGCCAAAAACATTCAGTACTTC. Its protein is CASSHSGGDPLIAKNIQYF.

The rearrangement links TRBV10-1 to TRBJ2-2; weak D call: TRBD2 (6 bases). CDR3 size: 19 residues. In germline, CDR1 is WNHNN, CDR2 SYGVQD (reference sequence). The V and J ends lost 0 bases and 1 base respectively, with 18 bases between them. CDR3 loop: CASSESGDRGKVNTGELFF. The CDR3 DNA sequence: TGCGCCAGCAGTGAGTCGGGGGACCGGGGGAAGGTGAACACCGGGGAGCTGTTTTTT.

The chain couples TRBV19 to TRBJ1-1, with TRBD1 as a possible D gene (5 bases). The V gene lost 6 bases and the J gene lost 4 bases, with 12 bases spanning the gap. CDR1 LNHDA and CDR2 SQIVND come from the germline V gene (reference sequence). The CDR3 spans 13 residues. CDR3 bases: TGTGCCAGTAGGGGGCTGAGGATCACTGAAGCTTTCTTT. This codes for CASRGLRITEAFF.

The chain links TRBV19 to TRBJ2-7, with a tentative D call TRBD1 (5 bases). Deletions cut 5 bases from V and 0 bases from J, with 8 bases between. Per germline, CDR1 LNHDA and CDR2 SQIVND (reference sequence). The CDR3 runs to 13 residues. The CDR3 region has the DNA TGTGCCAGTAGTGTGACAGCCTCCTACGAGCAGTACTTC. Protein product: CASSVTASYEQYF. Complete variable domain (other parts from reference TRBV19 and TRBJ2-7): DGGITQSPKYLFRKEGQNVTLSCEQNLNHDAMYWYRQDPGQGLRLIYYSQIVNDFQKGDIAEGYSVSREKKESFPLTVTSAQKNPTAFYLCASSVTASYEQYFGPGTRLTVT.

The chain recombines TRBV27 with TRBJ1-2; TRBD1 matches 8 bases. This CDR3 has 15 residues. J lost 8 bases, V lost 5 bases, and 13 bases had no gene match. Germline values: CDR1 MNHEY, CDR2 SMNVEV (reference sequence). The chain's CDR3 is CASSPGTGGTRGYTF. The CDR3 DNA reads as TGTGCCAGCAGTCCAGGGACAGGTGGGACGAGGGGCTACACCTTC.

This chain connects TRBV21-1 to TRBJ1-2; the table's D call, TRBD1, has no DNA check behind it. TRBV21-1 is a known pseudogene. This CDR3 contains 16 residues. This CDR3 reads CASSPQRQGALYGYTF. DNA for the CDR3: TGTGCCAGTTCCCCCCAACGACAGGGGGCCCTATATGGCTACACCTTC.

As regards this clone: One end of the junction fails to match germline, which may point to a read error. This sequence joins TRBV7-7 and TRBJ1-5; 10 bases line up with TRBD1. Germline-derived CDR1 and CDR2 are SSHAT and FNYEAQ (reference sequence). This CDR3 is built from 16 residues. Written as DNA, the CDR3 is TGTGCTAGCAGCTGGACAGGGGGTATTAGCAATCAGCCCCAGCATTTT. Translating it yields CASSWTGGISNQPQHF.

The rearrangement links TRBV19 to TRBJ1-6; 9 bases match TRBD1. V lost 0 bases and J lost 10; bases outside the gene matches: 13. The CDR3 length is 18 residues. In germline, CDR1 is LNHDA, CDR2 SQIVND (reference sequence). In DNA, the CDR3 is TGTGCCAGTAGTATAGATCCCGTCGGGACAGGGCTGGGATCACCCCTCCACTTT. Translation: CASSIDPVGTGLGSPLHF.

As regards this clone: The junction departs from germline at one end; a sequencing error may be responsible. The chain links TRBV7-7 to TRBJ2-5; 11 positions agree with TRBD1. CDR3 length: 14 residues. Germline assignment: CDR1 SSHAT and CDR2 FNYEAQ (reference sequence). CDR3 DNA sequence: TGTGCTAGCAGCTGGGACAGGGGGCAAGAGACCCAGTACTTC. Translating gives CASSWDRGQETQYF.

The chain joins TRBV2 to TRBJ1-5; 10 bases are shared with TRBD1. This CDR3 contains 15 residues. Germline V gene lookup returns CDR1 SNHLY and CDR2 FYNNEI. The junction had 4 bases not matched to a gene; V was cut back by 7 bases and J by 1 base. DNA of the CDR3: TGTGCCAGCAACGGGGACAGGGGAAGCAATCAGCCCCAGCATTTT. Translated, it gives CASNGDRGSNQPQHF.

This clone came up a few times. The rearrangement uses TRBV2 and TRBJ1-5; TRBD1 aligns across 8 bases. Germline V gene data show CDR1 as SNHLY and CDR2 as FYNNEI. There are 14 residues in the CDR3. V gave up 7 bases and J gave up 7 bases; unmatched junction bases: 9. CDR3 DNA sequence: TGTGCCAGCAAGGACAGGGCCCTGAACCAGCCCCAGCATTTT. It specifies CASKDRALNQPQHF.

This chain links TRBV7-6 with TRBJ1-3, with a possible D match to TRBD1 (5 bases). V was trimmed by 0 bases and J by 1 base, leaving 10 bases between them. Germline values: CDR1 SGHVS, CDR2 FNYEAQ. The CDR3 has 16 amino acids. The CDR3 spells CASSLASAGSGNTIYF. The CDR3 nucleotides are TGTGCCAGCAGCTTAGCGTCGGCAGGGTCTGGAAACACCATATATTTT.

This chain joins TRBV28 and TRBJ2-7; TRBD2 is a possible D gene (6 bases). Trimming removed 5 bases from V and 3 bases from J, with 17 bases in between. Germline values: CDR1 MDHEN, CDR2 SYDVKM. The CDR3 is made up of 15 amino acids. The CDR3 region has the DNA TGTGCCAGCAGTATCCGTCCCGGGGGAGGCTACGAGCAGTACTTC. Protein sequence: CASSIRPGGGYEQYF.

The chain combines TRBV28 with TRBJ2-5; TRBD1 matches 10 bases. CDR1 and CDR2 (germline): MDHEN, SYDVKM. The CDR3 sequence is 16 residues long. Trimming at V came to 4 bases and at J to 3 bases, leaving 8 bases not matched to a gene. The CDR3 region is CASSSLRTGGEETQYF. CDR3 DNA: TGTGCCAGCAGTTCACTCCGGACAGGGGGGGAAGAGACCCAGTACTTC.

This chain links TRBV7-2 with TRBJ1-5; D may be TRBD1 (5 bases). The CDR3 runs 12 residues. Per germline, CDR1 SGHTA and CDR2 FQGNSA. V lost 5 bases and J lost 7, with 9 bases in between. CDR3 sequence (DNA): TGTGCCAGCAGCCCACGGGGGCAGCCCCAGCATTTT. This encodes CASSPRGQPQHF.